The 18 T cell receptor beta chains below come from one sample, sequenced in a study of blood T cell repertoires in COVID-19. Measured with immunoSEQ multiplex PCR; TCRdb has only the in-frame clones, and not every one. In the table there are 59,000 or so clones, roughly 85% of which are singletons. Input material: peripheral blood. The receptors derive from a man in his 60s with acute or convalescent COVID-19.

The chain links TRBV7-2 to TRBJ1-2, with a tentative D call TRBD1 (6 bases). This CDR3 is built from 17 residues. V shed 0 bases and J shed 4 bases, with 18 bases lying between them. CDR1 SGHTA and CDR2 FQGNSA come from the germline V gene. CDR3 residues: CASSLARGGRRGYGYTF. CDR3 DNA sequence: TGTGCCAGCAGCTTAGCGCGGGGGGGCCGTCGGGGCTATGGCTACACCTTC.

This chain connects TRBV7-3 to TRBJ2-3; maybe TRBD2 (6 bases). The CDR3 is 16 residues long. CDR1 SGHTA and CDR2 FQGTGA come from the germline V gene. The V end lost 5 bases, the J end lost 0 bases, and 15 bases lay between the germline ends. DNA for the CDR3: TGTGCCAGCAGCCCTTCCGGGCGGGAAAGCACAGATACGCAGTATTTT. It translates to CASSPSGRESTDTQYF.

This sequence joins TRBV4-1 and TRBJ1-2; 11 bases agree with TRBD1. V lost 4 bases to trimming and J lost 8 bases; unmatched junction nucleotides: 18. This CDR3 comprises 18 residues. Germline CDR1 MGHRA, CDR2 YSYEKL. CDR3 nucleotides: TGCGCCAGCAGCCGCCAGGCTTCAGGGACAGGGGGAATAGGAGGCTACACCTTC. This codes for CASSRQASGTGGIGGYTF.

The CDR3, as DNA: TGTGCCAGCAGCTTAGCGAGATCGACTAGTTCCTACGAGCAGTACTTC. Its protein is CASSLARSTSSYEQYF. The chain has TRBV7-2 and TRBJ2-7; D is possibly TRBD2 (6 bases). This CDR3 contains 16 residues. The V gene lost 0 bases and the J gene lost 1 base, with 13 bases spanning the gap. Germline V gives CDR1 SGHTA, CDR2 FQGNSA.

The V and J genes are TRBV5-1 and TRBJ2-2; D is undetermined. Between the trimmed V and J ends, which lost 2 bases and 5 bases, there was a span of 7 bases. Germline CDR1 and CDR2: SGHRS and YFSETQ. The CDR3 spans 13 residues. CDR3: CASSFGATGELFF. CDR3 in DNA: TGCGCCAGCAGCTTCGGAGCGACCGGGGAGCTGTTTTTT. Variable domain in full (rest from reference TRBV5-1 and TRBJ2-2): KAGVTQTPRYLIKTRGQQVTLSCSPISGHRSVSWYQQTPGQGLQFLFEYFSETQRNKGNFPGRFSGRQFSNSRSEMNVSTLELGDSALYLCASSFGATGELFFGEGSRLTVL.

The J gene is TRBJ2-5, the V gene TRBV7-9; D may be TRBD2 (6 bases). Deletions cut 3 bases from V and 2 bases from J, with 10 bases between. Germline V lookup: CDR1 SEHNR, CDR2 FQNEAQ (reference sequence). This CDR3 is built from 14 residues. The CDR3 here is CASSFRDSQETQYF. CDR3 nucleotide sequence: TGTGCCAGCAGCTTCCGGGACTCGCAAGAGACCCAGTACTTC.

The V and J genes are TRBV19 and TRBJ2-2, with 8 bases lining up with TRBD1. CDR3 length: 14 residues. CDR1 LNHDA and CDR2 SQIVND come from the germline V gene (reference sequence). V lost 5 bases, J lost 7 bases, and 6 bases stayed unmatched. In DNA form, the CDR3 reads TGTGCCAGTAGTCCGCTACAGGGGGTCGGGGAGCTGTTTTTT. Its translation: CASSPLQGVGELFF.

The chain couples TRBV2 to TRBJ2-7; 7 bases align to TRBD2. Germline CDR1 is SNHLY and CDR2 is FYNNEI. The CDR3 length is 12 residues. The CDR3 region is CAAGRATYEQYF. The CDR3 DNA sequence: TGTGCGGCGGGGAGGGCCACCTACGAGCAGTACTTC.

The chain carries TRBV19 and TRBJ2-3; D ambiguous. Germline V CDR1 and CDR2: LNHDA, SQIVND (reference sequence). The CDR3 sequence is 13 residues long. The V end lost 2 bases, the J end lost 6 bases, and 9 bases lay between the germline ends. In DNA, the CDR3 is TGTGCCAGTAGTATAAAGTCCGGGGATACGCAGTATTTT. It specifies CASSIKSGDTQYF. Combining the CDR3 with reference TRBV19 and TRBJ2-3 gives the whole variable domain DGGITQSPKYLFRKEGQNVTLSCEQNLNHDAMYWYRQDPGQGLRLIYYSQIVNDFQKGDIAEGYSVSREKKESFPLTVTSAQKNPTAFYLCASSIKSGDTQYFGPGTRLTVL.

The chain couples TRBV9 to TRBJ1-1, with D possibly being TRBD1 (5 bases). This CDR3 contains 13 residues. Germline V lookup: CDR1 SGDLS, CDR2 YYNGEE. V lost 3 bases to trimming and J lost 2 bases, with 8 bases between them. The CDR3 DNA sequence: TGTGCCAGCAGCGCGACAGTAAACACTGAAGCTTTCTTT. It translates to CASSATVNTEAFF.

The rearrangement links TRBV2 to TRBJ1-2; 11 positions agree with TRBD1. The germline gives CDR1 SNHLY, CDR2 FYNNEI. Trimming at V came to 1 base and at J to 5 bases, leaving 6 bases not matched to a gene. The CDR3 extends over 16 amino acids. The CDR3 DNA reads as TGTGCCAGCAGTGAAGGTTGGACAGGGGGCTCGTATGGCTACACCTTC. It yields the protein CASSEGWTGGSYGYTF.

The chain combines TRBV2 with TRBJ2-7; D remains unclear. Germline lookup yields CDR1 SNHLY and CDR2 FYNNEI. This CDR3 has 12 residues. V lost 10 bases and J 2 bases, leaving 12 bases between the germline ends. The CDR3 protein is CATSEPPYEQYF. The CDR3, as DNA: TGTGCCACCAGCGAGCCCCCCTACGAGCAGTACTTC.

The J gene is TRBJ2-7, the V gene TRBV28; no clear D. Trimming pared 2 bases from V and 6 bases from J, leaving 11 bases between. CDR3 size: 13 residues. The germline CDR1 and CDR2 sequences are MDHEN and SYDVKM. The CDR3 DNA sequence: TGTGCCAGCAGTTTAGTGAGGAGCCCCGAGCAGTACTTC. Protein product: CASSLVRSPEQYF. The whole variable domain, remainder taken from reference TRBV28 and TRBJ2-7, is DVKVTQSSRYLVKRTGEKVFLECVQDMDHENMFWYRQDPGLGLRLIYFSYDVKMKEKGDIPEGYSVSREKKERFSLILESASTNQTSMYLCASSLVRSPEQYFGPGTRLTVT.

The chain links TRBV27 to TRBJ2-3; D might be TRBD2 (6 bases). The CDR3 has 15 amino acids. The germline CDR1 and CDR2 sequences are MNHEY and SMNVEV (reference sequence). V lost 2 bases, J lost 0 bases, and 9 bases lay in between. CDR3 nucleotide sequence: TGTGCCAGCAGTTTACCTAGCGCGAGCACAGATACGCAGTATTTT. Translated: CASSLPSASTDTQYF.

The chain combines TRBV18 with TRBJ1-5; tentative D call: TRBD1 (5 bases). With 4 bases removed from V and 3 bases from J, the gap between germline ends came to 16 bases. The CDR3 sequence is 16 residues long. Germline V gives CDR1 KGHSH, CDR2 LQKENI. CDR3 sequence: CASSRQAGTHNQPQHF. The CDR3, as DNA: TGTGCCAGCTCACGCCAAGCGGGGACCCACAATCAGCCCCAGCATTTT.

The chain recombines TRBV5-1 with TRBJ1-2; D remains ambiguous. This CDR3 has 14 amino acids. The ends were cut back, 6 bases at V and 4 bases at J, with 16 bases in the middle. CDR1 and CDR2 from the germline V gene are SGHRS and YFSETQ. The CDR3, as DNA: TGCGCCAGCACCTCACAGTTGGGCAGCTATGGCTACACCTTC. It specifies CASTSQLGSYGYTF.

This chain joins TRBV20-1 and TRBJ2-7; D gene uncertain. CDR3 length equals 13 residues. Deletions cut 3 bases from V and 5 bases from J, with 14 bases between. Germline V gene data show CDR1 as DFQATT and CDR2 as SNEGSKA (reference sequence). The CDR3 protein is CSASPRRGNEQYF. The CDR3, as DNA: TGCAGTGCTAGTCCCAGGCGTGGCAACGAGCAGTACTTC.

The chain employs TRBV5-6 and TRBJ1-6; no definite D call. Germline assignment: CDR1 SGHDT and CDR2 YYEEEE. This CDR3 has 14 residues. V shed 0 bases and J shed 6 bases, with 7 bases lying between them. CDR3 coding DNA: TGTGCCAGCAGCTTGGGCCAGTCTAATTCACCCCTCCACTTT. Its protein is CASSLGQSNSPLHF.